A selection of T cell receptor beta chains follows, all from one sample in a study of cytomegalovirus exposure and HLA in healthy donors. TCRdb keeps only in-frame clones here, not all; method: immunoSEQ multiplex PCR. The table shows some 270,000 clones, with 80% to 90% occurring only once. Sequencing input: PBMCs. Receptors originate from a woman aged 18-35 years in good health and CMV-seronegative. CDR3s include the opening cysteine and the closing phenylalanine or tryptophan. The D gene is left open where the match is weak. Clone size is not always given. Where it is, it says once, few, many or a class for expanded clones.

D	size	V	J	DNA	CDR3
.	.	TRBV5-1	TRBJ2-5	TGCGCCAGCAGCTTGGAAGCTGAGACCCAGTACTTC	CASSLEAETQYF
TRBD1	.	TRBV6-5	TRBJ1-2	TGTGCCAGCAGTCCCGACAGGGGGCTAGGTGGCTACACCTTC	CASSPDRGLGGYTF
.	.	TRBV6-6	TRBJ1-6	TGTGCCAGCAGTTCAAGGGCCGGGACTTCGAATTCACCCCTCCACTTT	CASSSRAGTSNSPLHF
.	.	TRBV12-5	TRBJ2-7	TGTGCTAGTGGTTTCGGGGGGCTCTCCTACGAGCAGTACTTC	CASGFGGLSYEQYF
.	once	TRBV6-5	TRBJ1-2	TGTGCCAGCAGTTCACTGCCCTCGGGAGGCTACACCTTC	CASSSLPSGGYTF
TRBD1	.	TRBV30	TRBJ1-1	TGTGCCTGGAGCCCAGGACAGGGGGCGGATGAAGCTTTCTTT	CAWSPGQGADEAFF
.	.	TRBV20-1	TRBJ2-7	TGCAGTGCAAATCTAGCCTACGAGCAGTACTTC	CSANLAYEQYF
.	.	TRBV5-4	TRBJ1-2	TGTGCCAGCAGCTTATCTCAGGGTGGGTCTCACACCTTC	CASSLSQGGSHTF
.	.	TRBV19	TRBJ1-3	TGTGCCAGTAGTCCCCAGGGTCCTGGAAACACCATATATTTT	CASSPQGPGNTIYF
.	few	TRBV4-3	TRBJ1-5	TGCGCCAGCAGCCAAGACGGACTACAGCCCCAGCATTTT	CASSQDGLQPQHF
TRBD1	.	TRBV4-3	TRBJ2-1	TGCGCCAGCAGCCAAGATGACAGGGCGTCCTACAATGAGCAGTTCTTC	CASSQDDRASYNEQFF
TRBD1	.	TRBV5-1	TRBJ2-4	TGCGCCAGCAGCTTGGGACAGGGGATATCGGTAGCCAAAAACATTCAGTACTTC	CASSLGQGISVAKNIQYF
.	.	TRBV28	TRBJ1-5	TGTGCCAGCACCCCGGGGGGGGAGGGCAATCAGCCCCAGCATTTT	CASTPGGEGNQPQHF
.	.	TRBV6-4	TRBJ2-7	TGTGCCAGTTACTACGAGCAGTACTTC	CASYYEQYF
TRBD1	.	TRBV5-1	TRBJ2-5	TGCGCCAGCAGCGCGGGGACAGGGAGTGGGGAGACCCAGTACTTC	CASSAGTGSGETQYF
TRBD1	.	TRBV6-4	TRBJ2-3	TGTGCCAGCAGCCCCTCGGGACAGGGGATCCCAGATACGCAGTATTTT	CASSPSGQGIPDTQYF
TRBD1	.	TRBV4-1	TRBJ2-7	TGCGCCAGCAGCCCGTCCGATGGGACAGGGAGGATTGGCGAGCAGTACTTC	CASSPSDGTGRIGEQYF